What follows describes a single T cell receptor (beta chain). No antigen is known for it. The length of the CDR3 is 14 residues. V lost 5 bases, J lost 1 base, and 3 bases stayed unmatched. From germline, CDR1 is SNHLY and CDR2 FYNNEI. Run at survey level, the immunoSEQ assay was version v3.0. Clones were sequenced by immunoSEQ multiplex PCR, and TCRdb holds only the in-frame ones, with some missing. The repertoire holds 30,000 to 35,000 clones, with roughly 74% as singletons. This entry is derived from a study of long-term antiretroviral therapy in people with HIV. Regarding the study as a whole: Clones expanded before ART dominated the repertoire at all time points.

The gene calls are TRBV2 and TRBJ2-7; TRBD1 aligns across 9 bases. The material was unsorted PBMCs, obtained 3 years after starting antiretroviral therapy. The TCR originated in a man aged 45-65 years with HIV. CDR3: CASSRGTGSYEQYF. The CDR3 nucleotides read TGTGCCAGCAGTAGGGGGACAGGGTCCTACGAGCAGTACTTC.